Presented here are 10 T cell receptor beta chains from one specimen sequenced in a study of high-grade serous ovarian cancer treatment subgroups. Tumor samples were obtained before definitive surgery or chemotherapy. Sequencing used immunoSEQ multiplex PCR; TCRdb keeps in-frame clones, though not all of them. In the table there are nearly 7,000 clones, 75% to 80% of which are singletons. The sequenced sample consisted of tumor tissue. Receptors originate from a human donor with high-grade serous ovarian cancer.

The chain carries TRBV7-6 and TRBJ2-4, with 8 bases lining up with TRBD2. CDR1 and CDR2 from the germline V gene are SGHVS and FNYEAQ. Trimming at V came to 5 bases and at J to 7 bases, leaving 7 bases not matched to a gene. This CDR3 region has 14 residues. CDR3 in amino acids: CASSAGGAGNIQYF. Written as DNA, the CDR3 is TGTGCCAGCAGCGCCGGGGGGGCTGGGAACATTCAGTACTTC.

This clone showed up just once. V gene TRBV7-9 combines with J gene TRBJ1-5; TRBD1 matches at 7 bases. Unmatched junction bases numbered 8, after V lost 10 bases and J lost 2 bases. The germline V gene has CDR1 SEHNR and CDR2 FQNEAQ (reference sequence). This CDR3 has 14 amino acids. CDR3 bases: TGTGCCATAACGGCCGGGACAGGCAATCAGCCCCAGCATTTT. Translating gives CAITAGTGNQPQHF. Based on the CDR3 plus reference TRBV7-9 and TRBJ1-5, the full variable domain is DTGVSQNPRHKITKRGQNVTFRCDPISEHNRLYWYRQTLGQGPEFLTYFQNEAQLEKSRLLSDRFSAERPKGSFSTLEIQRTEQGDSAMYLCAITAGTGNQPQHFGDGTRLSIL.

This clone was counted a few times. This chain links TRBV5-1 with TRBJ2-7; 9 nucleotides line up with TRBD1. Per the germline V gene, CDR1 is SGHRS and CDR2 is YFSETQ. This CDR3 contains 13 residues. J gave up 6 bases and V 4 bases, and 5 bases lay outside the gene matches. The CDR3 coding sequence is TGCGCCAGCAGCCCGGGACAGGGATTCGAGCAGTACTTC. This gives the protein CASSPGQGFEQYF. The full variable domain, rest sourced from reference TRBV5-1 and TRBJ2-7, is KAGVTQTPRYLIKTRGQQVTLSCSPISGHRSVSWYQQTPGQGLQFLFEYFSETQRNKGNFPGRFSGRQFSNSRSEMNVSTLELGDSALYLCASSPGQGFEQYFGPGTRLTVT.

The chain is built from TRBV5-1 and TRBJ1-6; 9 bases fit TRBD1. Germline values: CDR1 SGHRS, CDR2 YFSETQ. CDR3 length equals 15 residues. Trimming removed 3 bases from V and 7 bases from J; junction bases left unmatched: 5. The CDR3: CASSSRQGGNSPLHF. The CDR3 nucleotides read TGCGCCAGCAGCTCTCGACAGGGGGGGAATTCACCCCTCCACTTT.

There are a few counts of this clone. The CDR3 loop is CASLLGGMETQYF. For the CDR3, the DNA is TGTGCCAGCCTTTTAGGGGGCATGGAGACCCAGTACTTC. This chain joins TRBV2 and TRBJ2-5, with TRBD1 matching 7 bases. Looked up from germline, CDR1 is SNHLY and CDR2 is FYNNEI. V lost 8 bases and J lost 5; bases outside the gene matches: 8. The CDR3 consists of 13 residues.

This chain links TRBV30 with TRBJ2-1; a weak D match, TRBD2 (5 bases). The V and J ends lost 5 bases and 7 bases respectively, with 15 bases between them. Germline assignment: CDR1 GTSNPN and CDR2 SVGIG (reference sequence). This CDR3 is 13 amino acids long. The CDR3 loop is CAWLHRGSNEQFF. CDR3 bases: TGTGCCTGGTTGCACCGGGGATCTAATGAGCAGTTCTTC.

The chain is built from TRBV5-1 and TRBJ1-2; 8 bases fit TRBD1. Germline V lookup: CDR1 SGHRS, CDR2 YFSETQ. The CDR3 totals 18 residues. Trimming at V came to 2 bases and at J to 1 base, leaving 13 bases not matched to a gene. CDR3 sequence: CASSFLGRAGGSNYGYTF. The CDR3 DNA follows: TGCGCCAGCAGCTTCCTGGGTCGCGCAGGGGGCAGTAACTATGGCTACACCTTC.

The genes are TRBV2 and TRBJ1-4; 8 bases are a match to TRBD1. The CDR3 loop spans 13 amino acids. The germline gives CDR1 SNHLY, CDR2 FYNNEI. Trimming at V came to 7 bases and at J to 4 bases, leaving 2 bases not matched to a gene. The CDR3 coding sequence is TGTGCCAGCAAACAGGGGGTTAATGAAAAACTGTTTTTT. Protein: CASKQGVNEKLFF.

J is TRBJ2-1 and V is TRBV6-4, with no clear D. Trimming took off 7 bases at V and 8 bases at J, with 9 bases between the two ends. Germline V gives CDR1 MRHNA, CDR2 SNTAGT. CDR3 length: 11 residues. In DNA form, the CDR3 reads TGTGCCAGCATCCCCCGAGATGAGCAGTTCTTC. Protein sequence: CASIPRDEQFF.

This clone was seen only a few times. J is TRBJ2-5 and V is TRBV7-9; D is unresolved. V lost 1 base and J lost 4, with 7 bases in between. This CDR3 has 13 residues. Germline assignment: CDR1 SEHNR and CDR2 FQNEAQ (reference sequence). The DNA of the CDR3 is TGTGCCAGCAGCTTAGTGTCAGGAGAGACCCAGTACTTC. This codes for CASSLVSGETQYF. The full variable domain, its missing parts supplied by reference TRBV7-9 and TRBJ2-5, is DTGVSQNPRHKITKRGQNVTFRCDPISEHNRLYWYRQTLGQGPEFLTYFQNEAQLEKSRLLSDRFSAERPKGSFSTLEIQRTEQGDSAMYLCASSLVSGETQYFGPGTRLLVL.